Each of the 31 T cell receptor beta chains below was sequenced from the same sample in a study of T cells in Graves' hyperthyroidism and ophthalmopathy. RNA transcripts yielded amplified TCR beta CDR3 regions. The HTBI primer set served for first-round RT-PCR of the TCR CDR3. TCRdb analysed the multiplex PCR reads with MiXCR anew, one entry per CDR3 protein. The data hold 750,000 to 900,000 distinct CDR3 sequences, with roughly 37% observed a single time. Sequencing input: blood. These receptors originate from a man aged 18 to 29 with Graves' hyperthyroidism.

This clonotype was seen a few times. This sequence joins TRBV19 and TRBJ1-2; a weak D match, TRBD1 (6 bases). In germline, CDR1 is LNHDA, CDR2 SQIVND (reference sequence). Trimming removed 3 bases at V and 10 bases at J, with 18 bases between. The CDR3 is 14 residues long. The CDR3: CASSIWGPEDFYTF. The CDR3 nucleotides read TGTGCCAGTAGTATCTGGGGGCCCGAAGATTTCTACACCTTC.

Note on this clonotype: The germline gene is not matched at one end of the junction; a read error may be the cause. The V gene is TRBV7-9, the J gene TRBJ2-7, with D possibly being TRBD2 (6 bases). The CDR3 runs to 14 residues. Per germline, CDR1 SEHNR and CDR2 FQNEAQ (reference sequence). The CDR3 sequence is CASSRETNTGELYF. The CDR3 coding sequence is TGCGCCAGCAGCCGGGAGACGAACACCGGGGAGCTGTACTTC.

This clonotype has a handful of counts. This chain uses TRBV19 with TRBJ2-2; TRBD2 aligns across 9 bases. From germline, CDR1 is LNHDA and CDR2 SQIVND (reference sequence). V gave up 2 bases and J gave up 3 bases; unmatched junction bases: 10. This CDR3 spans 18 amino acids. The CDR3 spells CASSIRQSGRTYTGELFF. The DNA for the CDR3 is TGTGCCAGTAGTATAAGGCAGAGCGGGAGGACTTACACCGGGGAGCTGTTTTTT.

A note on this clonotype: One junction end disagrees with the germline gene, perhaps due to a read error. In DNA form, the CDR3 reads TGTGCCACCCTACTAGCGGGCAACACCGGGGAGCTGTTTTTT. It codes for CATLLAGNTGELFF. The rearrangement uses TRBV5-1 and TRBJ2-2; 9 bases match TRBD2. CDR1 is SGHRS and CDR2 is YFSETQ in the germline V gene. The CDR3 runs 14 residues.

The V and J genes are TRBV9 and TRBJ2-6; D unresolved. Trimming left V 3 bases short and J 0 bases short, with 10 bases between. The CDR3 consists of 16 residues. Per germline, CDR1 SGDLS and CDR2 YYNGEE. CDR3 nucleotide sequence: TGTGCCAGCAGCGCGAGTCTTAGCTCTGGGGCCAACGTCCTGACTTTC. The encoded protein is CASSASLSSGANVLTF.

Concerning this clonotype itself: Just one base apart from a much larger clone, this may be a read error. The chain uses TRBV5-1 and TRBJ2-6; D not certain. Germline CDR1 SGHRS, CDR2 YFSETQ. The CDR3 consists of 15 residues. In DNA, the CDR3 is TGTGCCTGCAGCTCTCACGTCTCTGGGGCCAACGTCCTGACTTTC. It codes for CACSSHVSGANVLTF.

The CDR3 protein is CASSQDLEVTEAFF. CDR3 DNA sequence: TGTGCCAGCAGCCAAGATCTTGAAGTCACTGAAGCTTTCTTT. This chain joins TRBV7-2 and TRBJ1-1; D uncertain. The CDR3 sequence is 14 residues long. Trimming removed 5 bases at V and 4 bases at J, with 14 bases between. Germline V gene sequence: CDR1 SGHTA, CDR2 FQGNSA.

Concerning this clonotype itself: This may arise from a read error, as a much more abundant clone is one base away. The chain carries TRBV5-5 and TRBJ1-2, with 7 nucleotides matching TRBD1. CDR3 size: 14 residues. Germline loops: CDR1 SGHKS, CDR2 YYEKEE (reference sequence). The CDR3 sequence is CASSLGWTGYGHTF. CDR3 in DNA: TGCGCCAGCAGCTTGGGATGGACAGGTTATGGCCACACCTTC.

This clonotype came up once. This sequence joins TRBV10-3 and TRBJ1-1; TRBD1 matches at 9 bases. CDR1 and CDR2 from the germline V gene are ENHRY and SYGVKD. Unmatched junction bases numbered 7, after V lost 11 bases and J lost 3 bases. The CDR3 extends over 13 amino acids. DNA of the CDR3: TGTGCCGCTACAGGGGGCTGGTACACTGAAGCTTTCTTT. As protein: CAATGGWYTEAFF.

In its sample, this clonotype was seen a few times. This rearrangement joins TRBV7-6 to TRBJ2-5; no definite D call. V was cut by 1 base and J by 1 base, with 7 bases left in between. The germline V gene has CDR1 SGHVS and CDR2 FNYEAQ. This CDR3 is 14 amino acids long. CDR3 protein: CASSLVELQETQYF. The DNA of the CDR3 is TGTGCCAGCAGCTTAGTGGAACTCCAAGAGACCCAGTACTTC.

To note about this clonotype: An end of the junction differs from the germline gene, which may be a read error. The chain carries TRBV10-3 and TRBJ2-2, with TRBD1 identical over 10 bases. The CDR3 length is 16 residues. Germline V CDR1 and CDR2: ENHRY, SYGVKD. The CDR3 reads CATSERDRGNTGELFF. CDR3 in DNA: TGTGCCACCAGTGAGAGGGACAGGGGGAACACCGGGGAGCTGTTTTTT.

There are many counts of this clonotype. The CDR3 sequence is CASSYDGYEQYF. The CDR3 coding sequence is TGTGCCAGCAGTTACGACGGGTACGAGCAGTACTTC. The chain employs TRBV6-5 and TRBJ2-7; D gene ambiguous. There are 12 residues in the CDR3. The ends were cut back, 2 bases at V and 4 bases at J, with 6 bases in the middle. Germline CDR1 MNHEY, CDR2 SVGAGI.

This clonotype has ten or more counts. J is TRBJ2-7 and V is TRBV7-3; TRBD1 matches at 9 bases. CDR3 length: 15 residues. V was pared by 3 bases and J by 2 bases, with 5 bases of the junction left unmatched. Germline CDR1 and CDR2: SGHTA and FQGTGA. The CDR3 here is CASSLTGTGTYEQYF. CDR3 nucleotide sequence: TGTGCCAGCAGCTTGACCGGGACAGGGACCTACGAGCAGTACTTC.

This chain links TRBV3-1 with TRBJ1-1; maybe TRBD1 (6 bases). Trimming pared 5 bases from V and 3 bases from J, leaving 13 bases between. Germline lookup yields CDR1 LGHDT and CDR2 YNNKEL (reference sequence). The CDR3 spans 14 residues. The CDR3: CASSEWGADTEAFF. CDR3 DNA sequence: TGTGCCAGCAGCGAATGGGGGGCCGACACTGAAGCTTTCTTT.

The chain is built from TRBV20-1 and TRBJ1-2; TRBD1 might be the D (6 bases). The CDR3 is 15 residues long. Trimming took off 8 bases at V and 2 bases at J, with 21 bases between the two ends. Germline V gene data show CDR1 as DFQATT and CDR2 as SNEGSKA (reference sequence). The CDR3 here is CSYYLLLGQNYGYTF. The CDR3 DNA sequence: TGCAGTTATTACCTCCTTCTTGGACAGAACTATGGCTACACCTTC.

This clonotype was counted at least ten times. V is TRBV7-6 and J is TRBJ1-6; 7 nucleotides match TRBD1. Germline trimming cut 0 bases from V and 9 bases from J; bases unmatched to any gene: 8. Germline V gene data show CDR1 as SGHVS and CDR2 as FNYEAQ. This CDR3 has 16 amino acids. This chain's CDR3 is CASSLAGTAVPSPLHF. In DNA form, the CDR3 reads TGTGCCAGCAGCTTAGCCGGGACAGCCGTACCTTCACCCCTCCACTTT.

This clonotype was counted a few times. The chain has TRBV7-2 and TRBJ2-7; tentative D call: TRBD1 (6 bases). V lost 5 bases to trimming and J lost 5 bases, with 16 bases between them. The germline V gene encodes CDR1 SGHTA and CDR2 FQGNSA. This CDR3 region has 14 residues. The CDR3 reads CASSPVGARNEQYF. The CDR3 DNA reads TGTGCCAGCAGCCCCGTGGGGGCTAGGAACGAGCAGTACTTC. The full variable domain, rest sourced from reference TRBV7-2 and TRBJ2-7, is GAGVSQSPSNKVTEKGKDVELRCDPISGHTALYWYRQSLGQGLEFLIYFQGNSAPDKSGLPSDRFSAERTGGSVSTLTIQRTQQEDSAVYLCASSPVGARNEQYFGPGTRLTVT.

This clonotype was found a few times. The V and J genes are TRBV7-2 and TRBJ2-2; no definite D call. The CDR3 is 16 amino acids. V lost 0 bases and J lost 4, with 12 bases in between. The germline V gene has CDR1 SGHTA and CDR2 FQGNSA. CDR3 DNA: TGTGCCAGCAGCTTAGCGCACGGGCAGACCACCGGGGAGCTGTTTTTT. Its translation: CASSLAHGQTTGELFF.

There are many counts of this clonotype. The rearrangement uses TRBV15 and TRBJ1-1; D perhaps matches TRBD1 (6 bases). This CDR3 has 15 amino acids. Deletions cut 0 bases from V and 4 bases from J, with 12 bases between. The germline gives CDR1 LNHNV, CDR2 YYDKDF (reference sequence). Here the CDR3 DNA reads TGTGCCACCAGCAGAGATAGGGGGGGTGGCACTGAAGCTTTCTTT. It is translated as CATSRDRGGGTEAFF.

The chain is built from TRBV7-2 and TRBJ2-7; D possibly matches TRBD1 or TRBD2 (5 bases each). The V gene lost 3 bases and the J gene lost 4 bases, with 13 bases spanning the gap. Germline V lookup: CDR1 SGHTA, CDR2 FQGNSA. The CDR3 extends over 14 amino acids. CDR3 sequence (DNA): TGTGCCAGCAGCTTGGGGACGTTGGTATACGAGCAGTACTTC. Translation: CASSLGTLVYEQYF.

This clonotype was picked up a small number of times. The chain has TRBV20-1 and TRBJ1-1, with D hard to call. The ends were cut back, 6 bases at V and 1 base at J, with 15 bases in the middle. The CDR3 is made up of 14 amino acids. Germline CDR1 and CDR2: DFQATT and SNEGSKA (reference sequence). CDR3 protein: CSAPIQSQNTEAFF. CDR3 bases: TGCAGTGCCCCCATCCAGAGTCAGAACACTGAAGCTTTCTTT.

The chain is built from TRBV11-2 and TRBJ1-4; D remains ambiguous. The ends were cut back, 10 bases at V and 8 bases at J, with 11 bases in the middle. The germline CDR1 and CDR2 sequences are SGHAT and FQNNGV. This CDR3 is 11 amino acids long. CDR3 sequence: CATGANEKLFF. The DNA of the CDR3 is TGTGCCACAGGAGCCAACGAAAAACTGTTTTTT.

This clonotype was recorded at least ten times. The chain has TRBV24-1 and TRBJ1-6, with 9 positions matching TRBD1. Trimming took 4 bases from V and 0 from J; bases not matched to a gene: 6. CDR3 length: 18 residues. The germline CDR1 and CDR2 sequences are KGHDR and SFDVKD. This CDR3 is CATSENRGRNSYNSPLHF. The CDR3 DNA sequence: TGTGCCACCAGTGAAAACAGGGGGCGAAACTCCTATAATTCACCCCTCCACTTT.

The chain employs TRBV29-1 and TRBJ1-4; no clear D gene. The germline V gene encodes CDR1 SQVTM and CDR2 ANQGSEA. The CDR3 contains 11 residues. V lost 6 bases and J 7 bases, leaving 9 bases between the germline ends. The CDR3 DNA reads TGCAGCGTGAAGCGGGGTGAAAAACTGTTTTTT. This gives the protein CSVKRGEKLFF. Full variable domain (missing parts from reference TRBV29-1 and TRBJ1-4): SAVISQKPSRDICQRGTSLTIQCQVDSQVTMMFWYRQQPGQSLTLIATANQGSEATYESGFVIDKFPISRPNLTFSTLTVSNMSPEDSSIYLCSVKRGEKLFFGSGTQLSVL.

The table lists this clonotype with a few counts. This rearrangement joins TRBV20-1 to TRBJ2-2, with 11 bases identical to TRBD2. Per germline, CDR1 DFQATT and CDR2 SNEGSKA (reference sequence). The CDR3 is made up of 14 amino acids. Trimming at V came to 3 bases and at J to 5 bases, leaving 2 bases not matched to a gene. The CDR3 DNA reads as TGCAGTGCTAGGGCTAGCGGGAGGACCGGGGAGCTGTTTTTT. Protein product: CSARASGRTGELFF.

This chain joins TRBV9 and TRBJ2-5; D is undetermined. This CDR3 spans 15 amino acids. Trimming took off 0 bases at V and 6 bases at J, with 15 bases between the two ends. From germline, CDR1 is SGDLS and CDR2 YYNGEE. In DNA form, the CDR3 reads TGTGCCAGCAGCGTAGGAGACCCAGACCTCCAGACCCAGTACTTC. It is translated as CASSVGDPDLQTQYF.

This clonotype was recorded a few times. The J gene is TRBJ2-7, the V gene TRBV7-9, with a tentative D call TRBD2 (5 bases). V lost 2 bases and J lost 5, with 13 bases in between. The CDR3 sequence is 14 residues long. The V gene's germline CDR1 is SEHNR and CDR2 FQNEAQ (reference sequence). The CDR3 reads CASSLTEGRNEQYF. CDR3 coding DNA: TGTGCCAGCAGCTTAACTGAGGGCCGGAACGAGCAGTACTTC.

This clonotype has a count of ten or more. The chain has TRBV24-1 and TRBJ2-5; possible D gene TRBD2, 5 bases. Germline V CDR1 and CDR2: KGHDR, SFDVKD. The CDR3 covers 15 residues. V lost 2 bases and J lost 5, with 14 bases in between. Written as DNA, the CDR3 is TGTGCCACCAGTGATTCGCGAGACACGGGGGAGACCCAGTACTTC. Translated: CATSDSRDTGETQYF.

A word on this clonotype: The final CDR3 position lacks the conserved phenylalanine or tryptophan, pointing to a likely read error. This sequence joins TRBV14 and TRBJ2-5; D uncertain. This CDR3 is 13 amino acids long. Germline V lookup: CDR1 SGHDN, CDR2 FVKESK. The V end lost 0 bases, the J end lost 7 bases, and 9 bases lay between the germline ends. CDR3 amino acids: CASSQEVLGTQYL. In DNA, the CDR3 is TGTGCCAGCAGCCAAGAAGTCTTAGGGACCCAGTACCTC.

The J gene is TRBJ1-5, the V gene TRBV10-3; 8 bases map to TRBD1. Per the germline V gene, CDR1 is ENHRY and CDR2 is SYGVKD. Trimming at V came to 6 bases and at J to 0 bases, leaving 4 bases not matched to a gene. The CDR3 covers 15 residues. The CDR3 DNA sequence: TGTGCCATCAGATCGACAGGGGATAGCAATCAGCCCCAGCATTTT. Translation gives CAIRSTGDSNQPQHF.

CDR3 sequence reads: CSVDGAGRGETQYF. The CDR3 coding sequence is TGCAGCGTTGACGGGGCAGGGAGGGGAGAGACCCAGTACTTC. The V and J genes are TRBV29-1 and TRBJ2-5; TRBD2 agrees at 7 bases. Per germline, CDR1 SQVTM and CDR2 ANQGSEA. The length of the CDR3 is 14 residues. The ends lost 3 bases at V and 4 bases at J; junction bases unmatched: 8.